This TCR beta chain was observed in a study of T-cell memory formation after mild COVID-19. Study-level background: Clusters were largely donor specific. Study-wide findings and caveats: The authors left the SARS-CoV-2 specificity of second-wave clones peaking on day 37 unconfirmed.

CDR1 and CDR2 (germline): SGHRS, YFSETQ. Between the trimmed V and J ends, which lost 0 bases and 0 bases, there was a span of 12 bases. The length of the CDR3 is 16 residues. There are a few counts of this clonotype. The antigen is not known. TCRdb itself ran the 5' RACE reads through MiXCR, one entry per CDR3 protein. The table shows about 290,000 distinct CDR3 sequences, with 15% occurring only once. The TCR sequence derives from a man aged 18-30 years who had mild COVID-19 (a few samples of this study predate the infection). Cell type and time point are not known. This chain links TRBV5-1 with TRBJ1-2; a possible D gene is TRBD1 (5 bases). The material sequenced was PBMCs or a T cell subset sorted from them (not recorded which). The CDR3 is CASSLDGLTANYGYTF. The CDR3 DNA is TGCGCCAGCAGCTTGGACGGACTGACAGCTAACTATGGCTACACCTTC. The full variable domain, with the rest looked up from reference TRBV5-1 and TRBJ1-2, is KAGVTQTPRYLIKTRGQQVTLSCSPISGHRSVSWYQQTPGQGLQFLFEYFSETQRNKGNFPGRFSGRQFSNSRSEMNVSTLELGDSALYLCASSLDGLTANYGYTFGSGTRLTVV.